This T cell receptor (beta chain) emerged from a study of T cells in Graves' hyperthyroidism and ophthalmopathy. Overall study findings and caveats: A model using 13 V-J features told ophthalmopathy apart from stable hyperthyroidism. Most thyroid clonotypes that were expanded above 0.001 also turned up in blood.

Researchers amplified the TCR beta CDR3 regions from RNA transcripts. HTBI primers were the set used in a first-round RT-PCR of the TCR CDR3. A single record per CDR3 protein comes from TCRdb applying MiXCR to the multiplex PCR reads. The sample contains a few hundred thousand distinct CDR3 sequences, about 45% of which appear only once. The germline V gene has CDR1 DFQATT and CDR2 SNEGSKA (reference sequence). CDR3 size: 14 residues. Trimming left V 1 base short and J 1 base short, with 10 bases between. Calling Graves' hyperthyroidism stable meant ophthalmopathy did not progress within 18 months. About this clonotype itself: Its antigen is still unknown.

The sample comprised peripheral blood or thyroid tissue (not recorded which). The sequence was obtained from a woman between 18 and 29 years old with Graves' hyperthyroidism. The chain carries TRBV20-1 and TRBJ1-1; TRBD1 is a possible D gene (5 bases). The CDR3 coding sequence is TGCAGTGCTAGAGTCCGCGGGGCGAACACTGAAGCTTTCTTT. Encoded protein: CSARVRGANTEAFF.